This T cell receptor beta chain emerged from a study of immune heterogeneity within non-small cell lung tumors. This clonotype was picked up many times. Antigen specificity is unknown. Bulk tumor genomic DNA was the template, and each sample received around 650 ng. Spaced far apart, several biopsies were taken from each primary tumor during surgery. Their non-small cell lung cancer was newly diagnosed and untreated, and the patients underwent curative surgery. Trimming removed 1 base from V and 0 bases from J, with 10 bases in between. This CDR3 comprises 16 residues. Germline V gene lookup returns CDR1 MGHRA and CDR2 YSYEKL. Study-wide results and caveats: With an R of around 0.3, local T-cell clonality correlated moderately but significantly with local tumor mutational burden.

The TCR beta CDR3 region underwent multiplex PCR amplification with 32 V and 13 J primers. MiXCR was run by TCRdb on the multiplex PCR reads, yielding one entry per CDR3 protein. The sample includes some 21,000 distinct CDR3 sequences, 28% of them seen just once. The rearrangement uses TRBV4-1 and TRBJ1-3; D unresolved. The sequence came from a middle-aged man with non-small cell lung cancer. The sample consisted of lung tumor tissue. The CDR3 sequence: CASSQVRLGSGNTIYF. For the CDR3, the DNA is TGCGCCAGCAGCCAAGTACGCCTCGGCTCTGGAAACACCATATATTTT.